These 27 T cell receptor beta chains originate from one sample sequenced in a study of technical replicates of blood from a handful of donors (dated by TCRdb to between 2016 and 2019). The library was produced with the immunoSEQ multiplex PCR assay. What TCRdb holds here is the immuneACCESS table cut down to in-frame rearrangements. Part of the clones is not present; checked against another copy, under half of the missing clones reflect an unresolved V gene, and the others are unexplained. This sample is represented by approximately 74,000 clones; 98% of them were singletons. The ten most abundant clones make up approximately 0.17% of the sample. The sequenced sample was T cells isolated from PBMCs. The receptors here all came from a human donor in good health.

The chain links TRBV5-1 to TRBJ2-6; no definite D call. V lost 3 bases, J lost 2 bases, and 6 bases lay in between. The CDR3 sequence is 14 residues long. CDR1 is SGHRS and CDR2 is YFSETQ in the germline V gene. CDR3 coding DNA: TGCGCCAGCAGCTCTCCCCCTGGGGCCAACGTCCTGACTTTC. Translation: CASSSPPGANVLTF.

The CDR3 is CASSSRDWGQGLRNSPLHF. The CDR3, as DNA: TGTGCCAGCAGCTCGCGCGATTGGGGACAGGGGCTTCGTAATTCACCCCTCCACTTT. The genes are TRBV7-8 and TRBJ1-6, with TRBD1 matching over 10 bases. CDR3 size: 19 residues. J lost 6 bases, V lost 4 bases, and 15 bases had no gene match. The germline gives CDR1 SGHVS, CDR2 FQNEAQ.

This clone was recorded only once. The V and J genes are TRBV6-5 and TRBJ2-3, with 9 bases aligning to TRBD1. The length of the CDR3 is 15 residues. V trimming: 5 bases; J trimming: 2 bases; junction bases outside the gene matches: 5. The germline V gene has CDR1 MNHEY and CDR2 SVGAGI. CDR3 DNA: TGTGCCAGCAGTGTAACAGGGGGCTTCACAGATACGCAGTATTTT. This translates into CASSVTGGFTDTQYF.

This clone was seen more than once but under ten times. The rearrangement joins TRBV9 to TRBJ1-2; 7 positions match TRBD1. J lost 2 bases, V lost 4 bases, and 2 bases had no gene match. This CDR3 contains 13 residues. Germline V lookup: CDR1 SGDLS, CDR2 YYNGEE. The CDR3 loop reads CASSPTGNYGYTF. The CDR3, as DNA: TGTGCCAGCAGCCCGACAGGGAACTATGGCTACACCTTC.

The chain's CDR3 is CASSSLDFGTDTQYF. The CDR3 DNA reads as TGTGCCAGCAGCTCACTAGATTTCGGCACAGATACGCAGTATTTT. The rearrangement uses TRBV11-2 and TRBJ2-3; D may be TRBD2 (5 bases). Trimming shortened V by 4 bases and J by 1 base, and 12 bases separated the two germline ends. From germline, CDR1 is SGHAT and CDR2 FQNNGV. CDR3 length: 15 residues. Full variable domain (rest looked up from reference TRBV11-2 and TRBJ2-3): EAGVAQSPRYKIIEKRQSVAFWCNPISGHATLYWYQQILGQGPKLLIQFQNNGVVDDSQLPKDRFSAERLKGVDSTLKIQPAKLEDSAVYLCASSSLDFGTDTQYFGPGTRLTVL.

The CDR3 protein is CASSARRWGLAAPHGTGELFF. As DNA, the CDR3 is TGTGCCAGCAGCGCCCGCCGGTGGGGACTAGCGGCCCCCCACGGGACCGGGGAGCTGTTTTTT. V gene TRBV9 combines with J gene TRBJ2-2; 11 bases are shared with TRBD2. The CDR3 loop spans 21 amino acids. J gave up 5 bases and V 3 bases, and 21 bases lay outside the gene matches. Germline lookup yields CDR1 SGDLS and CDR2 YYNGEE. The variable domain in full, with the rest retrieved from reference TRBV9 and TRBJ2-2, is DSGVTQTPKHLITATGQRVTLRCSPRSGDLSVYWYQQSLDQGLQFLIQYYNGEERAKGNILERFSAQQFPDLHSELNLSSLELGDSALYFCASSARRWGLAAPHGTGELFFGEGSRLTVL.

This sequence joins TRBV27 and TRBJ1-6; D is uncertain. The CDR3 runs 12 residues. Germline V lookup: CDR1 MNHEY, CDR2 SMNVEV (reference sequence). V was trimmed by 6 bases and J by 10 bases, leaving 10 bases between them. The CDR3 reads CASSRRLSPLHF. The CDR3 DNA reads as TGTGCCAGCAGCCGCCGACTGTCACCCCTCCACTTT.

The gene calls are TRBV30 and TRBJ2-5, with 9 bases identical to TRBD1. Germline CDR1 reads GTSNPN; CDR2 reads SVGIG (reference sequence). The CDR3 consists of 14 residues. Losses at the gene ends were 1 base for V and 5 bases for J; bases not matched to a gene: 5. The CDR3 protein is CAWSEDRGGETQYF. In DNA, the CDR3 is TGTGCCTGGAGTGAGGACAGGGGCGGGGAGACCCAGTACTTC.

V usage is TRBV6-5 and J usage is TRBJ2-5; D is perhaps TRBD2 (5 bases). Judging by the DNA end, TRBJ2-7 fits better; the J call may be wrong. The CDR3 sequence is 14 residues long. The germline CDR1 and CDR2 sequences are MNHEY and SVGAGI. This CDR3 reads CASSYSTSGYEQYF. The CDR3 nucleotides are TGTGCCAGCAGTTACTCGACCAGCGGCTACGAGCAGTACTTC.

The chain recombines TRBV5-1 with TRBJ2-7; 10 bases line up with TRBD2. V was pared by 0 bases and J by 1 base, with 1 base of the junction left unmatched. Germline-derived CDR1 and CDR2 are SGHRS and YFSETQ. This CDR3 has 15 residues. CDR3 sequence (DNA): TGCGCCAGCAGCTTGGAACTAGCGGGGTCCTACGAGCAGTACTTC. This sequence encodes CASSLELAGSYEQYF.

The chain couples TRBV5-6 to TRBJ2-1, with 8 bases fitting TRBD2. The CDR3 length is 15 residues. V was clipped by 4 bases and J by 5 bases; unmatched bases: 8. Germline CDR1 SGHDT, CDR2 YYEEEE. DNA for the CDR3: TGTGCCAGCAGCCCAGGCCCGGGGGGGGACAATGAGCAGTTCTTC. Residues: CASSPGPGGDNEQFF.

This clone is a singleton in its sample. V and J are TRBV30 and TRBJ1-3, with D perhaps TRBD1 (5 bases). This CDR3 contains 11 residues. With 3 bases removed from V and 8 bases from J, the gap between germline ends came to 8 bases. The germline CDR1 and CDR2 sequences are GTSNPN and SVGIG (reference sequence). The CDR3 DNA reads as TGTGCCTGGAGAGGAGGGGACACCATATATTTT. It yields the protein CAWRGGDTIYF.

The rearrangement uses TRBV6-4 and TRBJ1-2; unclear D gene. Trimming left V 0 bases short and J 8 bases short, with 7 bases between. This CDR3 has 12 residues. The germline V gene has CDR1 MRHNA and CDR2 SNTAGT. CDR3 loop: CASSDSVGGYTF. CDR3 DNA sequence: TGTGCCAGCAGTGACTCCGTCGGGGGCTACACCTTC.

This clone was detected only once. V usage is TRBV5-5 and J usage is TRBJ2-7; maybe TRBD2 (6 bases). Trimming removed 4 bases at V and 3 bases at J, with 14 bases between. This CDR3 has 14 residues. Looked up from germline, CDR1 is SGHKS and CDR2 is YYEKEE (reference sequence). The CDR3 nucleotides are TGTGCCAGCAGCGAGGACGGGAGTTACTACGAGCAGTACTTC. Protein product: CASSEDGSYYEQYF.

CDR3 sequence: CASSLGPGGNEQFF. The CDR3 DNA reads TGTGCCAGCAGCTTAGGACCCGGGGGCAATGAGCAGTTCTTC. The chain combines TRBV7-2 with TRBJ2-1; tentatively, D is TRBD2 (6 bases). CDR1 is SGHTA and CDR2 is FQGNSA in the germline V gene. The CDR3 is made up of 14 amino acids. Trimming left V 1 base short and J 6 bases short, with 10 bases between.

The CDR3 coding sequence is TGTGCCAGTAGTAGGAGGGATTGGGATGAGCAGTTCTTC. Translating it yields CASSRRDWDEQFF. The chain employs TRBV19 and TRBJ2-1; a weak D match, TRBD2 (6 bases). The CDR3 covers 13 residues. Trimming removed 4 bases from V and 8 bases from J, with 12 bases in between. Looked up from germline, CDR1 is LNHDA and CDR2 is SQIVND (reference sequence).

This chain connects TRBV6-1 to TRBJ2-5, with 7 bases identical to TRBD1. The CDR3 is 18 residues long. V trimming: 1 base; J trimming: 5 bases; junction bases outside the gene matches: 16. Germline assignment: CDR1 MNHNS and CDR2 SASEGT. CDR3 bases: TGTGCCAGCAGTGAAGAGCCCCCGGGACAGTGGAATAGGGAGACCCAGTACTTC. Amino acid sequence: CASSEEPPGQWNRETQYF.

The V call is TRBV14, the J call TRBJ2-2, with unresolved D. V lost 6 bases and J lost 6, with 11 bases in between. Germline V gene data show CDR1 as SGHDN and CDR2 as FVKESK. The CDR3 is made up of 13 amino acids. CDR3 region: CASRAIGSGELFF. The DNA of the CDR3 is TGTGCCAGCAGGGCTATCGGGTCCGGGGAGCTGTTTTTT.

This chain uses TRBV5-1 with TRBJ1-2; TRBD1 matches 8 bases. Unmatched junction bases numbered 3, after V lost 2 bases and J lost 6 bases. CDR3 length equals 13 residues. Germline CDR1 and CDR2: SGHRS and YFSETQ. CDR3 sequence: CASSFDRGDGYTF. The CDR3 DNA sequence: TGCGCCAGCAGCTTTGACAGGGGTGATGGCTACACCTTC.

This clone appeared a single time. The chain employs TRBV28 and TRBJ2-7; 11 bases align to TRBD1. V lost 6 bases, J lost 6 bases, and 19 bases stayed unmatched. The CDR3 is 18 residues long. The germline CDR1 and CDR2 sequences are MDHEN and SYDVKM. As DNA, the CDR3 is TGTGCCAGCAGCCCCCCGGGACAGGGGGTAATTGGTTCGGGCGAGCAGTACTTC. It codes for CASSPPGQGVIGSGEQYF.

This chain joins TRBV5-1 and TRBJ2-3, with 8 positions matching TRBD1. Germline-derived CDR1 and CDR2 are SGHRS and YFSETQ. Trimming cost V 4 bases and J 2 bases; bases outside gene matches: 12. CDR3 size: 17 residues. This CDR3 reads CASSRNGQGLFTDTQYF. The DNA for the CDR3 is TGCGCCAGCAGCCGAAACGGACAGGGCCTTTTCACAGATACGCAGTATTTT.

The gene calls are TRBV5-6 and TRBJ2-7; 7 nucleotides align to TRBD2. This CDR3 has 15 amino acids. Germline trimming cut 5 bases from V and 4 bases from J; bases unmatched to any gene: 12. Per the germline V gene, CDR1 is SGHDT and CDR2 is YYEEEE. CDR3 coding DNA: TGTGCCAGCAGTCCCCGCGGGGGACTACCGTACGAGCAGTACTTC. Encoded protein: CASSPRGGLPYEQYF.

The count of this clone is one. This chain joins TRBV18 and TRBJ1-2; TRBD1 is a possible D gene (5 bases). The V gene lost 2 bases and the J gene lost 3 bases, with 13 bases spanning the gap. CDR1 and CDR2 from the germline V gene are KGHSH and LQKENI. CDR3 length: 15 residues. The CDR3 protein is CASSPWAGSDYGYTF. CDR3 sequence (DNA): TGTGCCAGCTCACCATGGGCAGGGTCTGACTATGGCTACACCTTC.

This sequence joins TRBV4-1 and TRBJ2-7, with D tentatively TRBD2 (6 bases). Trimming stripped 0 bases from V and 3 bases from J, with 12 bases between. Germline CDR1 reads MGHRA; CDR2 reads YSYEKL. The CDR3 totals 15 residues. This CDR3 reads CASSQDLRGGYEQYF. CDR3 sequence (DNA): TGCGCCAGCAGCCAAGATCTGCGGGGAGGCTACGAGCAGTACTTC.

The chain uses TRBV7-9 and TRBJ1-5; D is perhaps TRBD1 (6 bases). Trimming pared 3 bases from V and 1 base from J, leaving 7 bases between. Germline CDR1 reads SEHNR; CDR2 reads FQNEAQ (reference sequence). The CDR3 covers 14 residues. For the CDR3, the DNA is TGTGCCAGCAGCTTGGGGGCCAGCAATCAGCCCCAGCATTTT. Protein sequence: CASSLGASNQPQHF.

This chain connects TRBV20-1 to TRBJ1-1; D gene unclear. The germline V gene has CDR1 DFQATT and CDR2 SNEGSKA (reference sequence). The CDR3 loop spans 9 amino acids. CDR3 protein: CSPSSEAFF. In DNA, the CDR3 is TGCAGCCCATCCAGTGAAGCTTTCTTT.

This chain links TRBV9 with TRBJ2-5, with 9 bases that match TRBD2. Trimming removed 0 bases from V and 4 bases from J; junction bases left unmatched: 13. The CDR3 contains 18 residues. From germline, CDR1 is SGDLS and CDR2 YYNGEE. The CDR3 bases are TGTGCCAGCAGCGTAGAGCCCCTGAGACGCGGGGGGGGAGAGACCCAGTACTTC. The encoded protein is CASSVEPLRRGGGETQYF. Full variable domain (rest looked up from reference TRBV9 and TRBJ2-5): DSGVTQTPKHLITATGQRVTLRCSPRSGDLSVYWYQQSLDQGLQFLIQYYNGEERAKGNILERFSAQQFPDLHSELNLSSLELGDSALYFCASSVEPLRRGGGETQYFGPGTRLLVL.